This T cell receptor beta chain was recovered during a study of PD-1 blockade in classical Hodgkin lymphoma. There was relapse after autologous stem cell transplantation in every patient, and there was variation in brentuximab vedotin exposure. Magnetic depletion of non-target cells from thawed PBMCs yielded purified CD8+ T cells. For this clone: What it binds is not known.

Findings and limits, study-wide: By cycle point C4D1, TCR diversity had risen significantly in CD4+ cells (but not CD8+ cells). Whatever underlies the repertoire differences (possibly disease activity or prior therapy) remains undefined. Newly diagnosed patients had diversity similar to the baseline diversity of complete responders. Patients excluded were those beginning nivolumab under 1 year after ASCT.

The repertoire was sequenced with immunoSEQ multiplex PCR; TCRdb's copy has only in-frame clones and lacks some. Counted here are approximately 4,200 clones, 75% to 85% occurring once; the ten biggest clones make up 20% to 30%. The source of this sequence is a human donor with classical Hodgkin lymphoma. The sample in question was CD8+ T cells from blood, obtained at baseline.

The CDR3 is CASSQERPGGLGKLFF. The CDR3 coding sequence is TGTGCCAGCAGCCAAGAAAGGCCAGGGGGCCTCGGAAAACTGTTTTTT. The J gene is TRBJ1-4, the V gene TRBV4-2, with 8 bases aligning to TRBD1. The V segment lost 0 bases and the J segment 10 bases; nucleotides outside the gene matches: 10. The CDR3 is 16 residues long. Germline CDR1 and CDR2: LGHNA and YNFKEQ.